This is a list of T cell receptor beta chains from one sample in a study of beta chain features in type 1 diabetes. Only in-frame clones appear in the TCRdb table, and some are missing; sequencing was by immunoSEQ multiplex PCR. The data contain some 360,000 clones, 20% of them singletons. Sequencing used naive CD4+ T cells from blood. The receptors derive from a woman aged 18-35 years in good health. Both conserved end residues are part of each CDR3. D genes are given only for firm matches.

d_gene	v_gene	j_gene	CDR3aa
-	TRBV5-6	TRBJ2-4	CASSLRALAKNIQYF
TRBD1	TRBV11-2	TRBJ1-1	CASSLRDRDFTEAFF
-	TRBV6-5	TRBJ1-1	CASSQGGITEAFF
-	TRBV5-4	TRBJ2-2	CATQPLGAGELFF
TRBD1	TRBV5-1	TRBJ1-2	CASSLGQGLGYTF
TRBD2	TRBV7-2	TRBJ2-5	CASSLQRGRETQYF
-	TRBV25-1	TRBJ1-3	CASSAFGGLGNTIYF
-	TRBV5-1	TRBJ2-2	CASSSQGSGELFF
-	TRBV7-9	TRBJ2-1	CASSLVSWGYSNEQFF
-	TRBV19	TRBJ1-1	CASSIGTGGMNTEAFF
-	TRBV7-2	TRBJ2-7	CASSRDSQRQYF
-	TRBV5-1	TRBJ2-3	CASSLGGSGYSTDTQYF
-	TRBV5-1	TRBJ2-1	CASSRRRAGPYNEQFF
TRBD2	TRBV4-1	TRBJ2-7	CASSQAGGGSYEQYF
-	TRBV11-1	TRBJ1-1	CASSLAGGPNTEAFF
-	TRBV15	TRBJ2-7	CATSRDKLSYEQYF
TRBD1	TRBV2	TRBJ1-3	CASSSTGDGNTIYF
TRBD1	TRBV18	TRBJ2-3	CASLTTGALETDTQYF
-	TRBV11-2	TRBJ1-2	CASSPPHFIYGYTF
-	TRBV29-1	TRBJ2-7	CSVVGTPNDYEQYF
TRBD1	TRBV18	TRBJ1-5	CASSQQGGQPQHF
-	TRBV25-1	TRBJ2-7	CASSASVPYEQYF
-	TRBV4-2	TRBJ2-2	CASSQEEGHSNTGELFF